The T cell receptor beta chain described here comes from a study of blood T cells in healthy people across ages. CDR1 and CDR2 (germline): MGHRA, YSYEKL. This CDR3 comprises 17 residues. V was clipped by 6 bases and J by 0 bases; unmatched bases: 10. A sample-barcoded 5' primer and a J-beta primer mix were used in a second PCR of roughly 7 to 11 cycles. TCRdb recomputed calls from the 5' RACE reads with MiXCR, one row per CDR3 protein. The sample has about 970,000 distinct CDR3 sequences, 51% seen once. Sequences were obtained from blood. This clonotype was obtained from an older woman in good health. V and J are TRBV4-1 and TRBJ2-2, with TRBD2 matching over 7 bases. The CDR3 bases are TGCGCCAGCAGAGAAGGACTAGTCTTATCGAACACCGGGGAGCTGTTTTTT. This encodes CASREGLVLSNTGELFF.